The 15 T cell receptor beta chains in this list originate from one sample, sequenced in a study of prognosis after radiotherapy for stage I lung cancer. The genomic DNA TCR beta CDR3 region underwent two rounds of multiplex PCR. Primers (each specific to one TRBV or TRBJ gene) were used in first-round PCR. TCRdb re-called the multiplex PCR reads through MiXCR, storing one row per CDR3 protein. The data show some 8,900 distinct CDR3 sequences, roughly two thirds seen once. The source material was PBMCs, sampled before or after stereotactic body radiation therapy (not recorded which). The receptor set was obtained from a donor of 50 years or more with non-small cell lung cancer.

This clonotype was seen many times. The chain has TRBV6-5 and TRBJ1-2; no definite D call. The V end lost 2 bases, the J end lost 4 bases, and 8 bases lay between the germline ends. This CDR3 spans 13 amino acids. Germline CDR1 and CDR2: MNHEY and SVGAGI. This chain's CDR3 is CASSYGGSYGYTF. The CDR3 DNA is TGTGCCAGCAGTTACGGAGGGTCCTATGGCTACACCTTC.

This clonotype was observed a few times. This chain joins TRBV7-2 and TRBJ1-2, with a weak D call TRBD1 (5 bases). The germline CDR1 and CDR2 sequences are SGHTA and FQGNSA. The ends were cut back, 6 bases at V and 4 bases at J, with 18 bases in the middle. The CDR3 sequence is 15 residues long. The CDR3 DNA sequence: TGTGCCAGCAGGGCCGGGACTATCGGCCGCTATGGCTACACCTTC. This gives the protein CASRAGTIGRYGYTF.

This clonotype is labeled as medium-sized (0.01 to 0.1%). The V and J genes are TRBV10-3 and TRBJ2-7; 11 positions agree with TRBD2. The CDR3 is 14 residues long. Germline V gives CDR1 ENHRY, CDR2 SYGVKD. The J segment lost 2 bases and the V segment lost 5 bases, leaving 2 bases of the junction unmatched. The CDR3 sequence: CAISPTSGTYEQYF. The CDR3 nucleotides are TGTGCCATCAGTCCGACTAGCGGGACCTACGAGCAGTACTTC.

To note about this clonotype: A junction end diverges from the germline sequence, so it may reflect a read error. The chain joins TRBV29-1 to TRBJ2-2; perhaps TRBD2 as D (6 bases). The CDR3 consists of 17 residues. Per the germline V gene, CDR1 is SQVTM and CDR2 is ANQGSEA. CDR3 residues: CSVRTIGLRPNTGELFF. CDR3 nucleotides: TGCAGCGTCCGGACTATCGGATTAAGACCGAACACCGGGGAGCTTTTTTTT.

The chain's CDR3 is CSTGHGPNRRGYTF. The CDR3 nucleotides are TGCAGCACGGGCCATGGGCCGAATCGGCGTGGCTACACCTTC. The V call is TRBV29-1, the J call TRBJ1-2; D gene ambiguous. In germline, CDR1 is SQVTM, CDR2 ANQGSEA. The CDR3 is made up of 14 amino acids. Trimming stripped 8 bases from V and 7 bases from J, with 23 bases between. The full variable domain, in which reference TRBV29-1 and TRBJ1-2 provide the parts outside the CDR3, is SAVISQKPSRDICQRGTSLTIQCQVDSQVTMMFWYRQQPGQSLTLIATANQGSEATYESGFVIDKFPISRPNLTFSTLTVSNMSPEDSSIYLCSTGHGPNRRGYTFGSGTRLTVV.

The chain employs TRBV19 and TRBJ2-7, with 9 bases aligning to TRBD1. With V trimmed by 4 bases and J by 2 bases, 6 bases remained unmatched. This CDR3 contains 15 residues. Germline V CDR1 and CDR2: LNHDA, SQIVND (reference sequence). This CDR3 is CASSTGTGGPYEQYF. The DNA of the CDR3 is TGTGCCAGTAGTACCGGAACAGGGGGCCCCTACGAGCAGTACTTC.

The J gene is TRBJ2-6, the V gene TRBV24-1; D remains unclear. Germline CDR1 KGHDR, CDR2 SFDVKD. CDR3 length: 16 residues. V lost 4 bases and J lost 0, with 9 bases in between. The CDR3 DNA sequence: TGTGCCACCAGTGACGCAGCAACCTCTGGGGCCAACGTCCTGACTTTC. Amino acids: CATSDAATSGANVLTF.

About this clonotype itself: A far larger clone lies a single base away; this is likely a read error. CDR3 loop: CASSYGGSYGYSF. In DNA form, the CDR3 reads TGTGCCAGCAGTTACGGAGGGTCCTATGGCTACAGCTTC. The chain joins TRBV6-9 to TRBJ1-2; D is uncertain. Germline-derived CDR1 and CDR2 are MNHGY and SVAAGI. This CDR3 has 13 residues.

Points on this clonotype: A read error is likely here: a far larger clone is one base away. The rearrangement joins TRBV12-3 or TRBV12-4 to TRBJ2-5, with TRBD2 as a possible D gene (5 bases). The J call may be mistaken, given a closer DNA end match to TRBJ2-1. The CDR3 has 12 amino acids. CDR3 nucleotides: TGTGCCAGCAGCCATATCGGGATTGAGCAGTTCTTC. This sequence encodes CASSHIGIEQFF.

This clonotype counts as medium-sized (0.01 to 0.1%). V is TRBV19 and J is TRBJ1-3; no firm D call. Trimming took off 6 bases at V and 1 base at J, with 4 bases between the two ends. This CDR3 is built from 12 residues. Germline V gene lookup returns CDR1 LNHDA and CDR2 SQIVND (reference sequence). The CDR3: CASSRSGNTIYF. The CDR3 nucleotides are TGTGCCAGTAGCCGGTCTGGAAACACCATATATTTT.

This clonotype was seen once. This rearrangement joins TRBV6-2 or TRBV6-3 to TRBJ2-3, with 8 bases fitting TRBD2. Unmatched junction bases numbered 3, after V lost 4 bases and J lost 0 bases. This CDR3 is 15 amino acids long. Germline V lookup: CDR1 MNHEY, CDR2 SVGEGT. CDR3 loop: CASSSPSGSTDTQYF. CDR3 nucleotides: TGTGCCAGCAGTTCCCCTAGCGGGAGCACAGATACGCAGTATTTT.

CDR3 region: CASSELVGEADTQYF. As DNA, the CDR3 is TGTGCCAGCAGTGAATTGGTCGGGGAGGCAGATACGCAGTATTTT. This rearrangement joins TRBV6-2 or TRBV6-3 to TRBJ2-3; tentatively, D is TRBD2 (6 bases). In germline, CDR1 is MNHEY, CDR2 SVGEGT. V was shortened by 5 bases and J by 4 bases, with 16 bases between the two germline ends. The CDR3 extends over 15 amino acids.

This chain connects TRBV6-2 or TRBV6-3 to TRBJ2-5, with 12 bases fitting TRBD2. The germline V gene encodes CDR1 MNHEY and CDR2 SVGEGT. The CDR3 has 15 residues. The trim removed 7 bases at V and 8 bases at J, leaving 11 bases unmatched. CDR3 amino acids: CASMSTSGSGDTQYF. For the CDR3, the DNA is TGTGCCAGCATGTCGACTAGCGGGAGTGGTGATACCCAGTACTTC.

V usage is TRBV28 and J usage is TRBJ2-5; 12 positions agree with TRBD2. The germline CDR1 and CDR2 sequences are MDHEN and SYDVKM. The CDR3 runs 15 residues. Trimming at V came to 5 bases and at J to 5 bases, leaving 6 bases not matched to a gene. CDR3 sequence reads: CASSMTSGSGETQYF. CDR3 in DNA: TGTGCCAGCAGTATGACTAGCGGGAGTGGGGAGACCCAGTACTTC.

The J gene is TRBJ2-3, the V gene TRBV12-3 or TRBV12-4; D perhaps matches TRBD2 (5 bases). Deletions cut 5 bases from V and 6 bases from J, with 9 bases between. The CDR3 is 12 residues long. The CDR3 region is CASSVWEDTQYF. The CDR3 nucleotides read TGTGCCAGCAGTGTTTGGGAGGATACGCAGTATTTT.